The 20 T cell receptor beta chains given below trace back to one sample, sequenced in a study of glioma-infiltrating T cells. The iRepertoire nested amplicon-rescue multiplex PCR amplified TCR alpha and beta CDR3s from RNA. TCRdb processed the multiplex PCR reads anew with MiXCR; each CDR3 protein has one entry. This sample has a few hundred thousand distinct CDR3 sequences; 35% to 45% occur once, and the top ten carry approximately 12%. Sequenced input: glioma tissue, nonneoplastic brain tissue, or PBMCs (not recorded which). These receptors were collected from a human donor with low-grade glioma or glioblastoma, undergoing nonglioma brain surgery, or in good health (not recorded which).

The chain has TRBV4-3 and TRBJ2-3; 8 bases line up with TRBD2. Germline CDR1 and CDR2: LGHNA and YSLEER. V shed 2 bases, J shed 4 bases, and the junction held 5 bases outside the gene matches. CDR3 length: 15 amino acids. The CDR3 DNA reads as TGCGCCAGCAGCCAAAGTCGGGAGGGCCCAGATACGCAGTATTTT. Translated, it gives CASSQSREGPDTQYF.

This clonotype showed up just a few times. At one end the junction does not follow the germline gene, possibly because of a read error. This chain joins TRBV28 and TRBJ1-5; the D is unclear. The CDR3 runs 16 residues. Germline CDR1 MDHEN, CDR2 SYDVKM. CDR3 region: CASSYMEVYSNQPRHF. The CDR3 DNA sequence: TGTGCCAGCAGTTACATGGAGGTCTATAGCAATCAGCCCCGGCATTTT.

Many counts were recorded for this clonotype. The rearrangement uses TRBV4-1 and TRBJ2-7; D uncertain. CDR1 is MGHRA and CDR2 is YSYEKL in the germline V gene. Trimming took 4 bases from V and 3 from J, leaving 13 bases between them. The CDR3 has 14 residues. CDR3 in amino acids: CASSLTGSSYEQYF. The CDR3 region has the DNA TGCGCCAGCAGCCTCACTGGATCAAGCTACGAGCAGTACTTC.

This clonotype was detected only a few times. The chain combines TRBV7-6 with TRBJ2-5; 9 positions match TRBD1. The V segment lost 4 bases and the J segment 4 bases; nucleotides outside the gene matches: 4. This CDR3 region has 14 residues. In germline, CDR1 is SGHVS, CDR2 FNYEAQ. CDR3 amino acids: CASSYNRGRETQYF. The DNA of the CDR3 is TGTGCCAGCAGCTATAACAGGGGGCGAGAGACCCAGTACTTC.

This clonotype was observed at least ten times. The chain employs TRBV6-1 and TRBJ2-3; TRBD1 matches 10 bases. The ends lost 9 bases at V and 4 bases at J; junction bases unmatched: 7. This CDR3 spans 14 amino acids. CDR1 and CDR2 from the germline V gene are MNHNS and SASEGT. CDR3 region: CASKTGGGPDTQYF. The CDR3 DNA reads as TGTGCCAGTAAGACAGGGGGCGGCCCAGATACGCAGTATTTT.

On this clonotype: This may be a read error, as it is one base from a much larger clone. This is likely a read error, given that the CDR3 carries no conserved phenylalanine or tryptophan at its end. The chain carries TRBV27 and TRBJ2-5; tentative D call: TRBD1 (6 bases). Per germline, CDR1 MNHEY and CDR2 SMNVEV (reference sequence). V shed 5 bases and J shed 0 bases, with 10 bases lying between them. This CDR3 contains 14 residues. CDR3 loop: CASSATGYQETQYL. The CDR3 DNA is TGTGCCAGCAGTGCGACAGGATACCAAGAGACCCAGTACCTC.

This rearrangement joins TRBV19 to TRBJ1-1, with 7 bases that match TRBD1. The length of the CDR3 is 14 residues. CDR1 and CDR2 from the germline V gene are LNHDA and SQIVND (reference sequence). Losses at the gene ends were 1 base for V and 4 bases for J; bases not matched to a gene: 3. The CDR3 region is CASSIGQGATEAFF. DNA of the CDR3: TGTGCCAGTAGTATAGGACAGGGCGCCACTGAAGCTTTCTTT.

V usage is TRBV29-1 and J usage is TRBJ1-2, with D possibly TRBD1 on 6 matching bases. The V end lost 6 bases, the J end lost 8 bases, and 13 bases lay between the germline ends. The CDR3 contains 11 residues. Looked up from germline, CDR1 is SQVTM and CDR2 is ANQGSEA. The CDR3 sequence is CSVGDRMGYTF. The CDR3 bases are TGCAGCGTCGGCGACAGGATGGGCTACACCTTC.

The genes are TRBV6-1 and TRBJ1-6, with no clear D. The CDR3 totals 16 residues. CDR1 and CDR2 (germline): MNHNS, SASEGT. With 2 bases removed from V and 7 bases from J, the gap between germline ends came to 15 bases. The CDR3 here is CASSEWPADLNSPLHF. The CDR3 DNA reads TGTGCCAGCAGTGAATGGCCAGCAGACTTAAATTCACCCCTCCACTTT.

This clonotype was observed a few times. The rearrangement uses TRBV7-2 and TRBJ2-1; 10 nucleotides agree with TRBD2. This CDR3 is 14 amino acids long. J was trimmed by 7 bases and V by 4 bases; bases with no gene match: 4. Germline V gene lookup returns CDR1 SGHTA and CDR2 FQGNSA. The CDR3 bases are TGTGCCAGCAGCTGGGCTAGCGGGAGTAATGAGCAGTTCTTC. It codes for CASSWASGSNEQFF.

With respect to this clonotype: This may be a read error, as it is one base from a much larger clone. The chain employs TRBV4-1 and TRBJ2-7; D not certain. The length of the CDR3 is 15 residues. The germline V gene encodes CDR1 MGHRA and CDR2 YSYEKL. CDR3 protein: CAGSQVRDGSYEQYF. CDR3 sequence (DNA): TGCGCCGGCAGCCAAGTGAGAGATGGATCCTACGAGCAGTACTTC.

This sequence joins TRBV19 and TRBJ2-2; 7 bases are a match to TRBD2. Germline CDR1 is LNHDA and CDR2 is SQIVND (reference sequence). Losses at the gene ends were 9 bases for V and 6 bases for J; bases not matched to a gene: 16. The CDR3 consists of 16 residues. In nucleotides, the CDR3 is TGTGCCAGCAGCCCCTCTAGCGGAGTTATAGCCGGGGAGCTGTTTTTT. Amino acids: CASSPSSGVIAGELFF. Together with reference TRBV19 and TRBJ2-2, the CDR3 gives the full variable domain: DGGITQSPKYLFRKEGQNVTLSCEQNLNHDAMYWYRQDPGQGLRLIYYSQIVNDFQKGDIAEGYSVSREKKESFPLTVTSAQKNPTAFYLCASSPSSGVIAGELFFGEGSRLTVL.

There are many counts of this clonotype. V and J are TRBV27 and TRBJ2-2; D is undetermined. The ends were cut back, 2 bases at V and 5 bases at J, with 9 bases in the middle. The CDR3 covers 14 residues. Germline-derived CDR1 and CDR2 are MNHEY and SMNVEV (reference sequence). The CDR3 spells CASSLGQITGELFF. The CDR3 nucleotides read TGTGCCAGCAGTTTAGGTCAGATAACCGGGGAGCTGTTTTTT.

The chain links TRBV7-9 to TRBJ2-7; TRBD1 might be the D (6 bases). The CDR3 contains 12 residues. Per germline, CDR1 SEHNR and CDR2 FQNEAQ (reference sequence). Trimming left V 4 bases short and J 5 bases short, with 9 bases between. DNA for the CDR3: TGTGCCAGCAGCTACAGGGTCAACGAGCAGTACTTC. This encodes CASSYRVNEQYF.

The table lists this clonotype with many counts. The V call is TRBV6-1, the J call TRBJ1-2; 10 bases line up with TRBD1. The V gene's germline CDR1 is MNHNS and CDR2 SASEGT. After removal of 8 bases from V and 5 bases from J, the junction contained 11 bases not matched to a gene. The CDR3 has 15 amino acids. The CDR3 sequence: CASHGQGEKGYGYTF. Written as DNA, the CDR3 is TGTGCCAGCCACGGACAGGGGGAGAAGGGTTATGGCTACACCTTC.

The chain uses TRBV20-1 and TRBJ2-3, with D perhaps TRBD1 (5 bases). CDR1 is DFQATT and CDR2 is SNEGSKA in the germline V gene (reference sequence). Trimming took 2 bases from V and 3 from J, leaving 12 bases between them. The CDR3 extends over 14 amino acids. CDR3 coding DNA: TGCAGTGCTAGATTGGGGCTTAGTACAGATACGCAGTATTTT. This translates into CSARLGLSTDTQYF.

Here the CDR3 reads CASSLVAGVTGELFF. In DNA form, the CDR3 reads TGTGCCAGCAGCTTAGTAGCGGGGGTCACCGGGGAGCTGTTTTTT. This chain joins TRBV7-8 and TRBJ2-2, with TRBD2 matching over 9 bases. The CDR3 has 15 residues. Germline CDR1 reads SGHVS; CDR2 reads FQNEAQ. J lost 4 bases, V lost 1 base, and 1 base had no gene match.

This clonotype was observed at least ten times. The rearrangement links TRBV4-1 to TRBJ1-5; D might be TRBD1 (5 bases). The germline V gene has CDR1 MGHRA and CDR2 YSYEKL. V gave up 4 bases and J gave up 6 bases, with 16 bases separating them. The CDR3 sequence is 15 residues long. This CDR3 is CASSPGTLAGQPQHF. Here the CDR3 DNA reads TGCGCCAGCAGCCCCGGGACCTTAGCAGGTCAGCCCCAGCATTTT.

The sample holds many counts of this clonotype. V gene TRBV7-2 combines with J gene TRBJ2-3; D is perhaps TRBD2 (5 bases). V was trimmed by 0 bases and J by 2 bases, leaving 12 bases between them. This CDR3 has 16 residues. The germline CDR1 and CDR2 sequences are SGHTA and FQGNSA. The CDR3 loop is CASSLAETTITDTQYF. In nucleotides, the CDR3 is TGTGCCAGCAGCTTAGCGGAGACTACCATCACAGATACGCAGTATTTT.

This clonotype has a count of ten or more. V usage is TRBV15 and J usage is TRBJ1-3; D call uncertain. V lost 2 bases and J 0 bases, leaving 17 bases between the germline ends. The CDR3 contains 18 residues. CDR1 and CDR2 (germline): LNHNV, YYDKDF (reference sequence). The CDR3 DNA sequence: TGTGCCACCAGCAGATCCGGAGGGTTCCGTTTCTCTGGAAACACCATATATTTT. This translates into CATSRSGGFRFSGNTIYF.